This T cell receptor beta chain was recorded in a study of T-cell reconstitution after alpha-beta-depleted transplantation in children. Study-wide results and limits: Roughly two months post-transplant, alpha-beta T cells reportedly originated from several hundred graft clones that had expanded. Among T cells one year after transplant, newly produced cells accounted for most counts and diversity. Recipient T cells and thymic progenitors that survived gave rise to the high TCRbeta diversity observed at day 60 in some patients.

Unique molecular identifiers were built into the TCRbeta library. A single record per CDR3 protein comes from TCRdb applying MiXCR to the PCR reads. The sample has hundreds of thousands of distinct CDR3 sequences; around 13% are singletons. The CDR3 sequence is 15 residues long. Germline values: CDR1 SGHAT, CDR2 FQNNGV. The germline V and J ends were trimmed by 5 bases and 6 bases, with 17 bases remaining between them. Remarks on this clonotype: Its target is not known.

This TCR was sampled from a girl aged 2-9 years with congenital amegakaryocytic thrombocytopenia, due to receive a stem cell transplant. Sequenced here: PBMCs, sampled before TCRalphabeta/CD19-depleted stem cell transplant. This chain connects TRBV11-2 to TRBJ2-1; D unclear. For the CDR3, the DNA is TGTGCCAGCAGCCTCACCTTATCCCCACTCAATGAGCAGTTCTTC. This sequence encodes CASSLTLSPLNEQFF.